This T cell receptor (beta chain) was retrieved from a study of prognosis after radiotherapy for stage I lung cancer. Germline CDR1 is MGHDK and CDR2 is SYGVNS. The V and J ends lost 7 bases and 9 bases respectively, with 19 bases between them. CDR3 size: 14 residues. With two-round multiplex PCR, TCR beta CDR3 sequences were amplified from genomic DNA. Primers targeting each individual TRBV and TRBJ gene were applied in first-round PCR. TCRdb itself ran the multiplex PCR reads through MiXCR, one entry per CDR3 protein. The sample includes over 15,000 distinct CDR3 sequences, around two fifths of them seen just once.

The sequence was collected from a donor aged 50 or older with non-small cell lung cancer. This material consisted of PBMCs, taken before or after stereotactic body radiation therapy (not recorded which). This chain uses TRBV25-1 with TRBJ2-1; D not resolved. The CDR3 DNA sequence: TGTGCCAGCACTTTAGCCGGGTCGTTGACTGAGCAGTTCTTC. Translated: CASTLAGSLTEQFF.